One T cell receptor beta chain is described in this entry. What this receptor recognizes is not known. The sample holds no much larger clone one base away, and base qualities are not on file. TCRbeta CDR3 regions were amplified from genomic DNA using the immunoSEQ Assay, a bias-controlled multiplex PCR. Turning to the authors' computational methods: The number of nucleated cells in each sample was estimated by amplification of reference gene primers within the assay. To quantify the absolute abundance of each unique TCRbeta CDR3 rearrangement, sequence reads were collapsed and filtered. For each sample, productive Simpson clonality was calculated as the square root of Simpson's diversity index across productive rearrangements. Imported from immuneACCESS, the table was reduced by TCRdb to in-frame sequences with V and J called. These copies leave out some clones; in studies compared against another copy, an unresolved V gene accounts for under half, and the cause of the remainder is not known. V, J and clone size are taken as reported in that table, and D and trimming were inferred from the DNA itself. This sample has about 150,000 clones in its table, and around 85% of those were observed once. About 29% of the sample is held by the ten biggest clonotypes.

A distance of 10 bases separates the germline ends of V and J, which lose 3 bases and 11 bases respectively. The cysteine opens and the phenylalanine closes a CDR3 of 12 amino acids. Here the CDR3 DNA is all that survives: 36 bases in frame from base 1. The collaborating institutions used their own protocols to collect whole blood in K2EDTA tubes. For TCRbeta analysis, collaborator samples were shipped as frozen whole blood, as isolated PBMCs, or as DNA extracted from either sample type. The data originate from a study of blood T cell repertoires in COVID-19 (TCRdb year 2020). Study-wide context: Samples from collaborators originated in the United States, Italy and Spain and spanned both the acute and convalescent phases of COVID-19. The prospective study material was composed of cDNA or gDNA derived from T cells, B-cell-depleted T cells, or PBMCs. The dataset comprised deeply sampled blood TCRbeta repertoires from subjects exposed to, actively infected with, or recovered from COVID-19. The repertoires were released in a freely available public database intended as a resource for research on the immune response to SARS-CoV-2. The samples were drawn from the first 160 participants of the ongoing ImmuneRACE study and from 1,200 or so subjects provided by 6 global collaborators. Sample metadata almost always included a de-identified subject ID, COVID-19 status, age in years and sex. Where HLA class I and class II types were available, the types were taken from metadata supplied by the sample provider, not from assay-based typing. The paper's findings and limits, for the study overall: The quantity of clinical and demographic metadata differed by source and by participant and was supplied without curation.

The sequenced material came from peripheral blood. The receptor chain draws on TRBV12-3 or TRBV12-4 and TRBJ2-2, and perhaps TRBD1 as D gene, on 5 matching bases. This receptor was identified in a woman aged 55-75 years with acute or convalescent COVID-19. This receptor carries the CDR3 CASSLQGTELFF. The nucleotide sequence is TGTGCCAGCAGTTTGCAGGGCACTGAGCTGTTTTTT.